This T cell receptor beta chain emerged from a study of control samples from healthy donors and cancer patients (dated by TCRdb to about 2020). The library was obtained by the immunoSEQ multiplex PCR assay. Not all clones reach the TCRdb copy of this immuneACCESS table, which keeps in-frame sequences only. Checked studies attribute under half of the gap to unresolved V genes and leave the rest unexplained. Counted in this sample were about 120,000 clones; roughly 90% of them appeared once. The ten most abundant clones make up 3.7% of the sample. A note on this clone: Its antigen target is currently unknown. No much larger clone is present one base from it, and per-base qualities are unavailable.

The clonotype comes from a woman aged 55-69 years with lung cancer. The sample was PBMCs.

The base sequence is TGTGCCAGCAGTTTCGGGACAGGGTTAGACTATGGCTACACCTTC. This is translated as CASSFGTGLDYGYTF. The chain joins TRBV28 to TRBJ1-2, with TRBD1 matching 9 junction bases. From its cysteine to its phenylalanine, the CDR3 spans 15 amino acids. Only the CDR3 region is kept as DNA, spanning 45 bases read in frame from base 1. From the germline V gene, CDR1 is MDHEN and CDR2 is SYDVKM. The V end gives up 3 bases and the J end 3 bases, leaving 5 bases in the junction not matched to a gene.